Below are 26 T cell receptor beta chains sequenced from a single sample in a study of T cells expressing NK-cell markers. TCRdb re-called the 5' RACE reads and shows each CDR3 protein once, DNA omitted. Recorded for this sample: some 500,000 distinct CDR3 sequences. Sample: blood T cells: a sorted CD56 or NKG2C T cell subset, CD4+ or CD8+ T cells, or bulk PBMC T cells (not recorded which). These receptors all stem from a woman between 45 and 60 years old in good health.

This sequence joins TRBV14 and TRBJ1-1; the D call from TCRdb, TRBD1, cannot be confirmed without DNA. This CDR3 contains 15 residues. Germline lookup yields CDR1 SGHDN and CDR2 FVKESK. The CDR3 is CASSYHRVFNTEAFF.

The rearrangement uses TRBV12-3 or TRBV12-4 and TRBJ2-5; TCRdb's assignment of TRBD2 cannot be checked, as there is no DNA. CDR3 length equals 16 residues. The chain's CDR3 is CASSFLGPGAGETQYF.

The V and J genes are TRBV12-3 or TRBV12-4 and TRBJ2-3. There are 14 residues in the CDR3. The CDR3 loop is CASSFTLGSDTQYF.

This chain joins TRBV28 and TRBJ1-2; TCRdb returns TRBD1, unconfirmable since there is no DNA. The CDR3 has 15 residues. Per germline, CDR1 MDHEN and CDR2 SYDVKM. The CDR3 loop is CASRLSIGGNYGYTF.

The chain carries TRBV7-9 and TRBJ2-1; there is no DNA to check the TCRdb D call of TRBD1. The CDR3 runs to 18 residues. From germline, CDR1 is SEHNR and CDR2 FQNEAQ (reference sequence). The chain's CDR3 is CASSLGPPLGGSYNEQFF.

The rearrangement joins TRBV18 to TRBJ2-1; there is no DNA to check the TCRdb D call of TRBD1. Per the germline V gene, CDR1 is KGHSH and CDR2 is LQKENI. This CDR3 has 14 residues. This chain's CDR3 is CASSPGQGAGEQFF.

V and J are TRBV6-2 or TRBV6-3 and TRBJ1-5; the TRBD1 assignment by TCRdb is unverifiable without DNA. Germline V gene lookup returns CDR1 MNHEY and CDR2 SVGEGT. The CDR3 is made up of 16 amino acids. The CDR3 reads CASRRIRAPSNQPQHF.

This chain uses TRBV12-3 or TRBV12-4 with TRBJ2-7; there is no DNA to check the TCRdb D call of TRBD2. CDR3 length: 17 amino acids. CDR3 sequence reads: CASRKEGTVDWSYEQYF.

The chain is built from TRBV5-5 and TRBJ2-1; TCRdb calls TRBD2, which cannot be checked without DNA. This CDR3 has 13 amino acids. Germline assignment: CDR1 SGHKS and CDR2 YYEKEE (reference sequence). Here the CDR3 reads CASSPAAGTEQFF.

The CDR3 loop is CASSLRTGENAEAFF. The chain couples TRBV5-1 to TRBJ1-1; as DNA is missing, the TRBD1 call by TCRdb cannot be tested. Germline CDR1 is SGHRS and CDR2 is YFSETQ. The CDR3 runs to 15 residues. The full variable domain, with the rest looked up from reference TRBV5-1 and TRBJ1-1, is KAGVTQTPRYLIKTRGQQVTLSCSPISGHRSVSWYQQTPGQGLQFLFEYFSETQRNKGNFPGRFSGRQFSNSRSEMNVSTLELGDSALYLCASSLRTGENAEAFFGQGTRLTVV.

The CDR3 region is CASSLEAGGENEKLFF. The chain is built from TRBV7-6 and TRBJ1-4; with no DNA, the TCRdb D assignment of TRBD1 cannot be verified. Germline V gives CDR1 SGHVS, CDR2 FNYEAQ. CDR3 length: 16 amino acids.

The V and J genes are TRBV28 and TRBJ1-1. CDR1 is MDHEN, CDR2 SYDVKM, per germline. The CDR3 is 14 amino acids. The CDR3 protein is CASSLAGNNAEAFF.

V and J are TRBV20-1 and TRBJ2-7; TCRdb gives TRBD2 as the D gene, but with no DNA this cannot be confirmed. Looked up from germline, CDR1 is DFQATT and CDR2 is SNEGSKA (reference sequence). CDR3 length: 14 amino acids. CDR3 region: CSAYGPIGDYEQYF.

The chain carries TRBV20-1 and TRBJ1-6. The CDR3 consists of 13 residues. CDR1 is DFQATT and CDR2 is SNEGSKA in the germline V gene (reference sequence). This chain's CDR3 is CSARVRENSPLHF.

V usage is TRBV29-1 and J usage is TRBJ2-5; TCRdb lists TRBD2, though no DNA is available to test this call. The CDR3 consists of 14 residues. CDR1 SQVTM and CDR2 ANQGSEA come from the germline V gene. The CDR3 here is CSVVLAGAGETQYF.

The chain employs TRBV6-5 and TRBJ1-1; TCRdb returns TRBD1, unconfirmable since there is no DNA. The CDR3 contains 16 residues. The V gene's germline CDR1 is MNHEY and CDR2 SVGAGI. The CDR3 protein is CASNSGTGFGGTEAFF.

The chain uses TRBV19 and TRBJ2-7; TCRdb returns TRBD2, unconfirmable since there is no DNA. This CDR3 contains 16 residues. The germline V gene has CDR1 LNHDA and CDR2 SQIVND (reference sequence). The chain's CDR3 is CASRWGTSGRGYEQYF.

The V call is TRBV12-3 or TRBV12-4, the J call TRBJ2-3; TCRdb's D call, TRBD1, is unchecked because there is no DNA. CDR3 length: 14 residues. The CDR3 sequence is CASSLQIPGGTQYF.

V is TRBV7-9 and J is TRBJ2-4; TCRdb names TRBD1, which stays unverified in the absence of DNA. Per the germline V gene, CDR1 is SEHNR and CDR2 is FQNEAQ (reference sequence). The CDR3 sequence is 16 residues long. The chain's CDR3 is CASSLARDLAKNIQYF.

The V and J genes are TRBV20-1 and TRBJ2-6; TCRdb picks TRBD1, but there is no DNA to check that call. Germline lookup yields CDR1 DFQATT and CDR2 SNEGSKA (reference sequence). There are 18 residues in the CDR3. CDR3 region: CSARPAVRVGSGANVLTF.

This chain's CDR3 is CSALSGTRSGELFF. The chain is built from TRBV29-1 and TRBJ2-2; TCRdb picks TRBD2, but there is no DNA to check that call. The CDR3 contains 14 residues. Germline V gene sequence: CDR1 SQVTM, CDR2 ANQGSEA.

The chain employs TRBV7-9 and TRBJ2-5; TCRdb lists TRBD2, though no DNA is available to test this call. This CDR3 spans 18 amino acids. The germline gives CDR1 SEHNR, CDR2 FQNEAQ (reference sequence). The CDR3 protein is CASSLYVGLAERGETQYF.

The genes are TRBV19 and TRBJ2-3; TCRdb selects TRBD2, and the lack of DNA leaves this call unchecked. Per germline, CDR1 LNHDA and CDR2 SQIVND (reference sequence). CDR3 length: 12 amino acids. This chain's CDR3 is CASSLTSALQYF.

The V gene is TRBV7-9, the J gene TRBJ1-1; TCRdb selects TRBD1, and the lack of DNA leaves this call unchecked. Germline values: CDR1 SEHNR, CDR2 FQNEAQ (reference sequence). The CDR3 has 13 residues. The CDR3: CASSFTTPGEAFF. The full variable domain, rest sourced from reference TRBV7-9 and TRBJ1-1, is DTGVSQNPRHKITKRGQNVTFRCDPISEHNRLYWYRQTLGQGPEFLTYFQNEAQLEKSRLLSDRFSAERPKGSFSTLEIQRTEQGDSAMYLCASSFTTPGEAFFGQGTRLTVV.

The rearrangement joins TRBV10-3 to TRBJ2-2; TCRdb designates TRBD1, a call that cannot be tested without DNA. Per the germline V gene, CDR1 is ENHRY and CDR2 is SYGVKD. There are 15 residues in the CDR3. CDR3 sequence: CAISDSLQGTGELFF.

The V gene is TRBV29-1, the J gene TRBJ2-3; TCRdb proposes TRBD1, but this gene call is untestable without DNA. The CDR3 totals 16 residues. CDR1 and CDR2 from the germline V gene are SQVTM and ANQGSEA. The CDR3 protein is CSVEEGTGFQTDTQYF.